This T cell receptor beta chain was recovered during a study of blood T cell repertoires in COVID-19. Study at large: Donors in the United States, Italy and Spain gave samples during acute or convalescent COVID-19.

CDR1 and CDR2 from the germline V gene are LNHDA and SQIVND (reference sequence). Trimming cost V 2 bases and J 2 bases; bases outside gene matches: 10. This CDR3 is built from 19 residues. Original processing methods: Nucleated cell counts were estimated from reference gene primer amplification. Only in-frame clones appear in the TCRdb table, and some are missing; sequencing was by immunoSEQ multiplex PCR. V, J and clone size were drawn from that table, and D and trimming were deduced from the DNA. This table has roughly 4,500 clones, around four fifths appearing once. The specimen sequenced was peripheral blood. This TCR came from a human donor with active or convalescent COVID-19. The donor label of this sample is uncertain. The rearrangement links TRBV19 to TRBJ2-6; TRBD2 matches 9 bases. Here the CDR3 reads CASSIIGGRARAGANVLTF. Here the CDR3 DNA reads TGTGCCAGTAGTATAATAGGCGGGAGGGCCCGAGCTGGGGCCAACGTCCTGACTTTC.